Listed below are T cell receptor beta chains from one sample, sequenced in a study of cytomegalovirus exposure and HLA in healthy donors. Method: immunoSEQ multiplex PCR; TCRdb's copy keeps in-frame clones and lacks some. The repertoire has roughly 130,000 clones, roughly 70% of them found once; the top ten carry 5.5% to 8.5%. Sequenced: PBMCs. The receptors were gathered from a man between 40 and 49 years old in good health and CMV-seropositive. Each CDR3 is given with its conserved first and last residue. The D gene is left open where the match is weak. Part of the rows lack a size; the others show once, few, many or a class for expanded clones.

d_call j_call v_call clone_size cdr3_nt cdr3_aa
NA TRBJ1-4 TRBV25-1 NA TGTGCCAGCAGCCGGGATTTTAATGAAAAACTGTTTTTT CASSRDFNEKLFF
TRBD2 TRBJ2-3 TRBV19 few TGTGCCACCCAGGACGGGGGGAGCACAGATACGCAGTATTTT CATQDGGSTDTQYF
TRBD1 TRBJ1-4 TRBV28 NA TGTGCCAGCAACCCTCAGGACAGGGACGAAAAACTGTTTTTT CASNPQDRDEKLFF
NA TRBJ2-3 TRBV11-2 NA TGTGCCAGCAGCTCGCTACTAGCTGTCATGCAGTATTTT CASSSLLAVMQYF
TRBD1 TRBJ2-7 TRBV5-1 NA TGCGCCAGCAGCTGGCGGACAGGGAATATGAACGAGCAGTACTTC CASSWRTGNMNEQYF
TRBD1 TRBJ1-5 TRBV28 NA TGTGCCAGCAGTCAACCCAAGGGGGCTGTTAATCAGCCCCAGCATTTT CASSQPKGAVNQPQHF
TRBD2 TRBJ2-1 TRBV19 few TGTGCCAGTAGTATGGGACTAGCGGATACCTACAATGAGCAGTTCTTC CASSMGLADTYNEQFF
NA TRBJ2-7 TRBV7-6 NA TGTGCCAGCAGCTTAGGTAGGGGCAACACCTACGAGCAGTACTTC CASSLGRGNTYEQYF
TRBD1 TRBJ2-5 TRBV7-9 NA TGTGCCAGCAGCGCGGGACAGGGGAAGACCCAGTACTTC CASSAGQGKTQYF
TRBD1 TRBJ1-4 TRBV6-1 NA TGTGCCAGCAGTACAGGGGGCTGGGGGGAAAAACTGTTTTTT CASSTGGWGEKLFF
NA TRBJ1-2 TRBV4-2 few TGTGCCAGCAGCCAAGAAGAGGCCTCGAGCTATGGCTACACCTTC CASSQEEASSYGYTF
NA TRBJ1-4 TRBV11-2 NA TGTGCCAGCAGCTTAGGGTTGGCACCGGGGTCGACTAATGAAAAACTGTTTTTT CASSLGLAPGSTNEKLFF
TRBD2 TRBJ2-1 TRBV6-1 few TGTGCCAGCAGTGAAGGGACTAGCGGGGGGGGCTACAATGAGCAGTTCTTC CASSEGTSGGGYNEQFF
NA TRBJ2-1 TRBV5-6 NA TGTGCCAGCAGCCAGGGACTTGCCTACAATGAGCAGTTCTTC CASSQGLAYNEQFF
TRBD1 TRBJ2-3 TRBV7-9 NA TGTGCCAGCAGCTTGTGGGACAGTTACACAGATACGCAGTATTTT CASSLWDSYTDTQYF
NA TRBJ1-3 TRBV19 NA TGTGCCAGTAGGACGAGCTCCCTCGCGGACACCATATATTTT CASRTSSLADTIYF
TRBD1 TRBJ2-2 TRBV6-5 NA TGTGCCAGCGCAGGGGGCCCCGGGGAGCTGTTTTTT CASAGGPGELFF
NA TRBJ2-5 TRBV9 few TGTGCCAGCAGCGTAGGTGCTAGCAGGGAGACCCAGTACTTC CASSVGASRETQYF
NA TRBJ2-5 TRBV6-5 many TGTGCCAGCAGTTCGGGGACTCCCGCTTCGACCCAGTACTTC CASSSGTPASTQYF
NA TRBJ2-4 TRBV7-2 NA TGTGCCAGCAGCCTGGTAGGCAGGGAGGACATTCAGTACTTC CASSLVGREDIQYF
NA TRBJ2-2 TRBV19 NA TGTGCCAGTAGGGTGGGAGGCAACACCGGGGAGCTGTTTTTT CASRVGGNTGELFF
NA TRBJ1-6 TRBV30 NA TGTGCCTGGAGTGTAAGCACGCCAGGGTCCTCACCCCTCCACTTT CAWSVSTPGSSPLHF
TRBD1 TRBJ2-7 TRBV19 NA TGTGCCAGTAAAAGAACTACAGGGGGCTCCTACGAGCAGTACTTC CASKRTTGGSYEQYF
TRBD1 TRBJ2-2 TRBV5-6 NA TGTGCCAGCAGCGTGACAGGGGGTGCGAACACCGGGGAGCTGTTTTTT CASSVTGGANTGELFF
NA TRBJ1-2 TRBV28 NA TGTGCCAGCCACCGGTCTGCGGGGGCCGCGGGGCAGCGCTATGGCTACACCTTC CASHRSAGAAGQRYGYTF
NA TRBJ1-4 TRBV4-1 NA TGCGCCAGCAGCCCGATCGGGGTGGGGAATGAAAAACTGTTTTTT CASSPIGVGNEKLFF
NA TRBJ2-7 TRBV6-1 NA TGTGCCAGTCAGGACAGCTCCTACGAGCAGTACTTC CASQDSSYEQYF
NA TRBJ1-1 TRBV14 few TGTGCCAGCAGCAACTGGCAGGGAAGGGGAAACACTGAAGCTTTCTTT CASSNWQGRGNTEAFF
TRBD1 TRBJ2-2 TRBV6-5 few TGTGCCAGCAAAACGACAGGGGGCACCGGGGAGCTGTTTTTT CASKTTGGTGELFF
NA TRBJ2-1 TRBV28 NA TGTGCCAGCAGTAAGGGTAAGAGGGCCCGGCCCAATGAGCAGTTCTTC CASSKGKRARPNEQFF
TRBD2 TRBJ2-4 TRBV15 few TGTGCCACCAGCAGAGGCGGGAGTCGAGACATTCAGTACTTC CATSRGGSRDIQYF
NA TRBJ2-5 TRBV28 NA TGTGCCAGCAGTTCTGGGTTAGCAGAGACCCAGTACTTC CASSSGLAETQYF
TRBD1 TRBJ1-3 TRBV6-5 once TGTGCCAGCAGTCTGCAGGGGGCGGGAAACACCATATATTTT CASSLQGAGNTIYF
NA TRBJ1-1 TRBV11-2 NA TGTGCCAGCAGGGGGGTAAGGCGGGGCACTGAAGCTTTCTTT CASRGVRRGTEAFF
TRBD2 TRBJ2-5 TRBV5-6 NA TGTGCCAGCAGACTAGCGGGAGAGGAGACCCAGTACTTC CASRLAGEETQYF
TRBD1 TRBJ2-7 TRBV11-1 NA TGTGCCAGCAGCTCGGGACAGGGTTACGAGCAGTACTTC CASSSGQGYEQYF